This T cell receptor beta chain was identified during a study of blood T cell repertoires in COVID-19. Study-level background: The United States, Italy and Spain were the sources of the acute and convalescent COVID-19 samples. Nucleic acid was either cDNA or gDNA, and it came from T cells, B-cell-depleted T cells, or PBMCs.

Original data processing: Using reference gene primer amplification, nucleated cell counts were estimated. Generated by immunoSEQ multiplex PCR, the TCRdb table keeps only in-frame clones and is missing some. V, J and clone size are those of that table, while D and trimming were read from the DNA. This sample has approximately 200,000 clones, with about nine tenths found just once. This clone has just one count. The clonotype originates from a woman aged 60 to 75 with acute or convalescent COVID-19. Sequenced material: peripheral blood.

This CDR3 is CASSNPGSNTEAFF. For the CDR3, the DNA is TGCGCCAGCAGCAACCCGGGAAGTAACACTGAAGCTTTCTTT. The V and J genes are TRBV5-1 and TRBJ1-1; D remains unclear. Trimming left V 4 bases short and J 2 bases short, with 12 bases between. The CDR3 is 14 residues long. Looked up from germline, CDR1 is SGHRS and CDR2 is YFSETQ.